These 8 T cell receptor beta chains share one sample of origin, sequenced in a study of OX40 agonist ivuxolimab in advanced cancers. Generated by immunoSEQ multiplex PCR, the TCRdb table keeps only in-frame clones and is missing some. The table includes over 65,000 clones, over 75% detected once. The sample in question was CD4+ or CD8+ T cells sorted from blood, obtained in a trial of the OX40 agonist ivuxolimab. The origin of the receptors is an adult with an advanced solid tumor such as melanoma, head and neck, liver or kidney cancer.

The V call is TRBV7-9, the J call TRBJ2-7; 10 bases are shared with TRBD1. The CDR3 loop spans 17 amino acids. The V gene's germline CDR1 is SEHNR and CDR2 FQNEAQ (reference sequence). Losses at the gene ends were 5 bases for V and 3 bases for J; bases not matched to a gene: 13. CDR3 region: CASSRSPTGTGDYEQYF. CDR3 coding DNA: TGTGCCAGCAGCCGATCACCCACCGGGACAGGGGACTACGAGCAGTACTTC.

The J gene is TRBJ1-1, the V gene TRBV19, with D hard to call. There are 14 residues in the CDR3. V lost 7 bases, J lost 0 bases, and 12 bases lay in between. Germline values: CDR1 LNHDA, CDR2 SQIVND (reference sequence). The CDR3 bases are TGTGCCAGTACAGACTTTCCGATGAACACTGAAGCTTTCTTT. Encoded protein: CASTDFPMNTEAFF.

The chain carries TRBV27 and TRBJ2-3, with D possibly being TRBD1 (6 bases). This CDR3 has 17 residues. Germline CDR1 MNHEY, CDR2 SMNVEV (reference sequence). Trimming removed 1 base from V and 6 bases from J, with 20 bases in between. CDR3 DNA sequence: TGTGCCAGCAGTTTATTTGGTCCAGGGGTGGGTACGGATACGCAGTATTTT. Protein sequence: CASSLFGPGVGTDTQYF.

This chain joins TRBV5-6 and TRBJ1-5; the D is unclear. The CDR3 spans 16 residues. In germline, CDR1 is SGHDT, CDR2 YYEEEE. The germline V and J ends were trimmed by 2 bases and 0 bases, with 12 bases remaining between them. CDR3 residues: CASSLNPTVSNQPQHF. The CDR3 DNA is TGTGCCAGCAGCTTAAACCCAACAGTTAGCAATCAGCCCCAGCATTTT.

This rearrangement joins TRBV4-1 to TRBJ2-2, with 7 nucleotides matching TRBD1. With 2 bases clipped from V and 0 bases from J, the junction kept 9 bases outside the gene matches. This CDR3 comprises 18 residues. The germline V gene has CDR1 MGHRA and CDR2 YSYEKL. The CDR3 nucleotides are TGCGCCAGCAGCCAATTCCACAGGGGCAGCTCGAACACCGGGGAGCTGTTTTTT. Translating gives CASSQFHRGSSNTGELFF.

The chain has TRBV18 and TRBJ2-7; a possible D gene is TRBD2 (6 bases). V shed 3 bases and J shed 6 bases, with 12 bases lying between them. The CDR3 has 13 residues. From germline, CDR1 is KGHSH and CDR2 LQKENI. The CDR3 spells CASSPLRGGEQYF. The DNA of the CDR3 is TGTGCCAGCTCACCTCTTAGGGGAGGCGAGCAGTACTTC.

V and J are TRBV5-1 and TRBJ2-4; D is tentatively TRBD1 or TRBD2 (6 bases each). Trimming pared 4 bases from V and 8 bases from J, leaving 22 bases between. Germline V lookup: CDR1 SGHRS, CDR2 YFSETQ. The CDR3 spans 16 residues. The CDR3 DNA is TGCGCCAGCAGCCTGGGGGGCCTTAGTCAACGGGACATTCAGTACTTC. The encoded protein is CASSLGGLSQRDIQYF. Full variable domain (rest looked up from reference TRBV5-1 and TRBJ2-4): KAGVTQTPRYLIKTRGQQVTLSCSPISGHRSVSWYQQTPGQGLQFLFEYFSETQRNKGNFPGRFSGRQFSNSRSEMNVSTLELGDSALYLCASSLGGLSQRDIQYFGAGTRLSVL.

DNA for the CDR3: TGCGCCAGCAGCCAAGAACTAGCGGGAGGGCCAGGGCGTTATAACAATGAGCAGTTCTTC. Its protein is CASSQELAGGPGRYNNEQFF. The chain has TRBV4-3 and TRBJ2-1, with 13 bases fitting TRBD2. Germline-derived CDR1 and CDR2 are LGHNA and YSLEER. The J segment lost 5 bases and the V segment lost 0 bases, leaving 13 bases of the junction unmatched. This CDR3 is 20 amino acids long.